Presented here are 28 T cell receptor beta chains from one specimen sequenced in a study of blood T cells in healthy people across ages (dated by TCRdb to the mid-2010s). The library was generated by 5' RACE. The data were produced on an Illumina HiSeq 2500. The second PCR ran for roughly 7 to 11 cycles and used a J-beta primer mix along with a sample-barcoded 5' primer. TCRdb handled the public reads itself, with Q25 trimming in fastp and clone calling in MiXCR, and kept productive beta chains. Duplicate CDR3 protein sequences are folded into a single record with the most common DNA and genes. For this sample the table gives more than 800,000 distinct CDR3 sequences, of which more than 25% were detected only once. Around 15% of the sample comes from the top ten. Sequencing was carried out using blood. These TCRs come from a woman aged 80 or older in good health.

This clonotype has more than one count but fewer than ten. This sequence joins TRBV7-2 and TRBJ2-3; possible D gene TRBD2, 5 bases. CDR1 SGHTA and CDR2 FQGNSA come from the germline V gene. V lost 4 bases, J lost 0 bases, and 11 bases lay in between. The CDR3 is 15 residues long. The CDR3 is CASSYQDSSTDTQYF. The CDR3 region has the DNA TGTGCCAGCAGCTACCAGGACTCCAGCACAGATACGCAGTATTTT.

Comment on this clonotype: A read error may produce the germline difference seen at one junction end. V is TRBV5-4 and J is TRBJ2-5; D is uncertain. The J call could be wrong; TRBJ2-7 is a better fit for the DNA end. The CDR3 sequence is 14 residues long. Germline loops: CDR1 SGHNT, CDR2 YYREEE (reference sequence). CDR3 in amino acids: CASSQDGIPYEQYF. CDR3 DNA sequence: TGCGCCAGCAGCCAAGACGGCATTCCCTACGAGCAGTACTTC.

At least ten counts were recorded for this clonotype. The chain has TRBV25-1 and TRBJ2-5; no clear D gene. Per germline, CDR1 MGHDK and CDR2 SYGVNS. The CDR3 runs 13 residues. V dropped 0 bases and J dropped 5 bases, with 7 bases sitting between them. CDR3 nucleotides: TGTGCCAGCAGTGAATATGCAGCCGAGACCCAGTACTTC. It translates to CASSEYAAETQYF.

The chain uses TRBV12-3 or TRBV12-4 and TRBJ1-5; possibly TRBD1 for D (5 bases). Trimming took off 6 bases at V and 2 bases at J, with 17 bases between the two ends. The CDR3 is made up of 16 amino acids. CDR3 DNA: TGTGCCAGCAGCACCGGGGGGGAAGGGGGCAATCAGCCCCAGCATTTT. This sequence encodes CASSTGGEGGNQPQHF.

With regard to this clonotype: The junction departs from germline at one end; a sequencing error may be responsible. The J gene is TRBJ1-1, the V gene TRBV11-2, with D hard to call. The CDR3 loop spans 13 amino acids. Germline V gene data show CDR1 as SGHAT and CDR2 as FQNNGV. Written as DNA, the CDR3 is TGCGCCAGCAGCCTCGATGTGGGTACGGAAGCTTTCTTT. Translated, it gives CASSLDVGTEAFF.

The chain joins TRBV20-1 to TRBJ1-6; D not certain. The ends were cut back, 5 bases at V and 3 bases at J, with 23 bases in the middle. The germline gives CDR1 DFQATT, CDR2 SNEGSKA (reference sequence). This CDR3 is 18 amino acids long. This CDR3 is CSARTAGEEYYYNSPLHF. CDR3 bases: TGCAGTGCTCGAACCGCCGGGGAGGAGTACTACTATAATTCACCCCTCCACTTT.

This clonotype was recorded a few times. V is TRBV7-9 and J is TRBJ1-4; 7 bases align to TRBD1. Germline trimming cut 1 base from V and 8 bases from J; bases unmatched to any gene: 10. Germline loops: CDR1 SEHNR, CDR2 FQNEAQ (reference sequence). The CDR3 extends over 16 amino acids. For the CDR3, the DNA is TGTGCCAGCAGCTTAGAGATGACAGGGAGATACGAAAAACTGTTTTTT. Amino acid sequence: CASSLEMTGRYEKLFF.

The J gene is TRBJ1-3, the V gene TRBV11-2, with D unresolved. With 1 base removed from V and 0 bases from J, the gap between germline ends came to 10 bases. The germline CDR1 and CDR2 sequences are SGHAT and FQNNGV. The CDR3 has 16 residues. The DNA of the CDR3 is TGTGCCAGCAGCTTAGCAGCAGCCCACTCTGGAAACACCATATATTTT. Translated: CASSLAAAHSGNTIYF.

The CDR3 nucleotides read TGTGCCAGCAGCCCAGGACTAGCGGAAGGGCAAGAGACCCAGTACTTC. Translating it yields CASSPGLAEGQETQYF. The V gene is TRBV9, the J gene TRBJ2-5, with 10 bases aligning to TRBD2. This CDR3 is built from 16 residues. Trimming cost V 4 bases and J 2 bases; bases outside gene matches: 8. Germline CDR1 and CDR2: SGDLS and YYNGEE.

There are a few counts of this clonotype. It may be a read error: a sequence one base away is much more abundant. The rearrangement links TRBV7-2 to TRBJ1-6; possible D gene TRBD1, 5 bases. Germline CDR1 SGHTA, CDR2 FQGNSA. The CDR3 has 15 residues. As DNA, the CDR3 is TGTGCCAGCAGCTCCCTACGGGCGGGGCAATCACCCCCCCACTTT. It translates to CASSSLRAGQSPPHF.

This clonotype was observed at least ten times. This chain joins TRBV5-1 and TRBJ1-2, with 7 bases aligning to TRBD1. Germline CDR1 and CDR2: SGHRS and YFSETQ. The CDR3 runs to 14 residues. J was trimmed by 5 bases and V by 2 bases; bases with no gene match: 6. The CDR3: CASSFLQGSYGYTF. CDR3 sequence (DNA): TGCGCCAGCAGCTTCCTACAGGGGTCTTATGGCTACACCTTC.

This clonotype was seen many times. The chain employs TRBV19 and TRBJ2-1; 10 bases are a match to TRBD2. The CDR3 sequence is 15 residues long. Germline V gives CDR1 LNHDA, CDR2 SQIVND (reference sequence). V lost 3 bases to trimming and J lost 7 bases; unmatched junction nucleotides: 6. The CDR3 sequence: CASSMTGTSVNEQFF. The CDR3 coding sequence is TGTGCCAGTAGTATGACCGGGACTAGCGTGAATGAGCAGTTCTTC.

The chain has TRBV6-2 or TRBV6-3 and TRBJ1-1, with D perhaps TRBD1 (6 bases). Trimming took 6 bases from V and 4 from J, leaving 15 bases between them. The CDR3 consists of 14 residues. Per germline, CDR1 MNHEY and CDR2 SVGEGT. CDR3 bases: TGTGCCAGCAGGGGGAACAGGGACCCCACTGAAGCTTTCTTT. This translates into CASRGNRDPTEAFF.

This clonotype has at least ten counts. The J gene is TRBJ2-7, the V gene TRBV6-2 or TRBV6-3; D is tentatively TRBD1 or TRBD2 (5 bases each). Per the germline V gene, CDR1 is MNHEY and CDR2 is SVGEGT. Trimming left V 2 bases short and J 2 bases short, with 13 bases between. The CDR3 has 15 amino acids. CDR3 coding DNA: TGTGCCAGCAGTTACGGGCCAGGGAGTACCTACGAGCAGTACTTC. This encodes CASSYGPGSTYEQYF.

The rearrangement uses TRBV10-3 and TRBJ2-5; D not certain. V dropped 8 bases and J dropped 5 bases, with 15 bases sitting between them. The germline V gene encodes CDR1 ENHRY and CDR2 SYGVKD. CDR3 length equals 13 residues. CDR3 sequence (DNA): TGTGCCATCGGTTTAAACGTGGGGGAGACCCAGTACTTC. Its translation: CAIGLNVGETQYF.

This clonotype was seen repeatedly, ten times or more. J is TRBJ2-4 and V is TRBV20-1; the D gene could be TRBD1 or TRBD2 (5 bases each). Per the germline V gene, CDR1 is DFQATT and CDR2 is SNEGSKA (reference sequence). The CDR3 is 15 amino acids. Trimming pared 0 bases from V and 1 base from J, leaving 10 bases between. The CDR3 region is CSARDGREAKNIQYF. The CDR3 DNA reads TGCAGTGCTAGAGATGGCAGGGAGGCCAAAAACATTCAGTACTTC.

Worth noting for this clonotype: One end of the junction does not line up with germline, which may come from a read error. The chain carries TRBV20-1 and TRBJ1-1, with D perhaps TRBD1 (5 bases). Germline loops: CDR1 DFQATT, CDR2 SNEGSKA (reference sequence). The CDR3 runs 13 residues. This chain's CDR3 is CSTLGGGDTEGFF. As DNA, the CDR3 is TGCAGTACGTTGGGGGGAGGTGACACTGAAGGTTTCTTT.

This clonotype was observed a handful of times. The chain couples TRBV10-3 to TRBJ1-5; D is undetermined. CDR3 length: 15 amino acids. V lost 3 bases and J lost 2, with 11 bases in between. From germline, CDR1 is ENHRY and CDR2 SYGVKD. The chain's CDR3 is CAISDGGNGNQPQHF. CDR3 in DNA: TGTGCCATCAGTGACGGAGGGAATGGCAATCAGCCCCAGCATTTT.

This clonotype was detected only a few times. A much larger clone is a single base away; this may be a read error. The chain recombines TRBV4-1 with TRBJ2-5, with D maybe TRBD1 (6 bases). The J call may not be correct, given that the DNA end is closer to TRBJ2-7. Per the germline V gene, CDR1 is MGHRA and CDR2 is YSYEKL. The CDR3 extends over 11 amino acids. DNA for the CDR3: TGCGCCAGCAGGGGGACACTCGAGCAGTACTTC. Translated: CASRGTLEQYF.

The chain couples TRBV5-5 to TRBJ2-2, with D maybe TRBD1 (7 bases). V lost 3 bases and J 3 bases, leaving 15 bases between the germline ends. CDR3 length: 16 amino acids. CDR1 is SGHKS and CDR2 is YYEKEE in the germline V gene (reference sequence). CDR3 in amino acids: CASSSGGTAYTGELFF. DNA of the CDR3: TGTGCCAGCAGCTCAGGGGGGACAGCATACACCGGGGAGCTGTTTTTT.

The rearrangement links TRBV25-1 to TRBJ2-1, with 10 positions matching TRBD1. The V and J ends lost 7 bases and 6 bases, in that order; junction bases with no gene match: 15. Germline CDR1 and CDR2: MGHDK and SYGVNS. The CDR3 is 17 amino acids. The CDR3 reads CASTHAPGTGDGNEQFF. The DNA for the CDR3 is TGTGCCAGCACCCACGCACCAGGGACAGGGGATGGCAATGAGCAGTTCTTC.

This clonotype was observed many times. This chain uses TRBV5-4 with TRBJ2-5; TRBD2 might be the D (7 bases). The germline CDR1 and CDR2 sequences are SGHNT and YYREEE (reference sequence). CDR3 size: 15 residues. V lost 4 bases and J lost 5, with 18 bases in between. The chain's CDR3 is CASSAQTGGRETQYF. In nucleotides, the CDR3 is TGTGCCAGCAGCGCCCAGACGGGGGGCAGGGAGACCCAGTACTTC.

Details on this clonotype: This may arise from a read error, as a much more abundant clone is one base away. CDR3 loop: CASGIDYGHTF. The CDR3 DNA sequence: TGTGCCAGCGGGATAGACTATGGCCACACCTTC. This rearrangement joins TRBV6-1 to TRBJ1-2, with no clear D. Germline CDR1 and CDR2: MNHNS and SASEGT. The CDR3 consists of 11 residues.

The J gene is TRBJ2-1, the V gene TRBV6-6; D is unclear. Germline V CDR1 and CDR2: MNHNY, SVGAGI (reference sequence). There are 14 residues in the CDR3. V lost 5 bases to trimming and J lost 13 bases, with 21 bases between them. CDR3 in amino acids: CASSAGVLHETQFF. CDR3 sequence (DNA): TGTGCCAGCAGTGCAGGAGTCCTACACGAGACCCAGTTCTTC.

On this clonotype: This may be a read error, as it is one base from a much larger clone. The chain has TRBV12-3 or TRBV12-4 and TRBJ2-3; possibly TRBD1 for D (5 bases). This CDR3 region has 12 residues. This CDR3 is CASKRGSDAQYF. For the CDR3, the DNA is TGTGCCAGCAAAAGGGGATCAGATGCGCAGTATTTT.

Details on this clonotype: No DNA is shown, since the ends of the CDR3 on it are uncertain; the CDR3 is the one TCRdb lists. V gene TRBV12-3 or TRBV12-4 combines with J gene TRBJ2-3. The CDR3 length equals 14 residues, ends included. The CDR3 here is CASRVGVGADTEYF.

The chain joins TRBV4-3 to TRBJ1-3; D might be TRBD1 (6 bases). There are 18 residues in the CDR3. The V end was cut by 0 bases, the J end by 0 bases, with 15 bases between. Germline CDR1 and CDR2: LGHNA and YSLEER. The CDR3: CASSQERGDGRSGNTIYF. The CDR3 DNA follows: TGCGCCAGCAGCCAAGAGAGGGGGGACGGGCGCTCTGGAAACACCATATATTTT.

The CDR3 sequence: CASSSKGRGYTF. In nucleotides, the CDR3 is TGTGCCAGCAGCTCTAAGGGGAGGGGCTACACCTTC. V usage is TRBV27 and J usage is TRBJ1-2; tentative D call: TRBD1 (5 bases). The germline V gene has CDR1 MNHEY and CDR2 SMNVEV (reference sequence). Trimming stripped 6 bases from V and 8 bases from J, with 13 bases between. There are 12 residues in the CDR3.